What follows is one T cell receptor (beta chain) and its context. Antigen: not known. The data are from a study of cytomegalovirus exposure and HLA in healthy donors. Vbeta (60) and Jbeta (13) primers were used in the PCR. Authors' methods: In a later analysis, around 11 million of approximately 81 million unique beta chains occurred in at least two donors. The protocol was immunoSEQ multiplex PCR, while the TCRdb copy is restricted to in-frame clones and leaves out a portion. That table is the source of V, J and clone size, and D and trimming were worked out from the DNA. The table records approximately 76,000 clones, roughly 78% of them present only once. Overall study results and limits: TCR beta V segments were, for the most part, productive about 87% or about 30% of the time in an earlier analysis. At a 0.05 false discovery rate, a later analysis found approximately 17,000 TCR beta sequences to be associated with HLA alleles.

V dropped 0 bases and J dropped 0 bases, with 8 bases sitting between them. Germline assignment: CDR1 SEHNR and CDR2 FQNEAQ (reference sequence). The CDR3 length is 15 residues. The V call is TRBV7-9, the J call TRBJ2-5, with a weak D call TRBD1 (6 bases). The sample comprised PBMCs. This receptor was taken from a man aged 25-45 years in good health and CMV-seronegative. CDR3 bases: TGTGCCAGCAGCTTAGCCACAGGGAACCAAGAGACCCAGTACTTC. Translation gives CASSLATGNQETQYF.